A selection of T cell receptor beta chains follows, all from one sample in a study of T cells in tuberculosis. Clones were read by immunoSEQ multiplex PCR, and TCRdb kept only the in-frame ones, dropping some. The sample yields under 35,000 clones, 94% seen once. The specimen was PBMCs. The source of these receptors is a donor between 10 and 35 years old with latent tuberculosis or without tuberculosis infection. CDR3s include the opening cysteine and the closing phenylalanine or tryptophan. A D gene is named only where the DNA matches it firmly. Clone size is not always given. Where it is, it says once, few, many or a class for expanded clones.

d_call: NA
clone_size: NA
j_call: TRBJ1-5
cdr3_length: 15
v_call: TRBV6-5
cdr3_aa: CASRQGLDRYQPQHF
cdr3_nt: TGTGCCAGCAGGCAAGGACTGGACCGTTATCAGCCCCAGCATTTT

d_call: NA
clone_size: NA
j_call: TRBJ1-3
cdr3_length: 17
v_call: TRBV9
cdr3_aa: CASSVASIGVMGNTIYF
cdr3_nt: TGTGCCAGCAGCGTAGCCTCAATTGGAGTTATGGGAAACACCATATATTTT

d_call: NA
clone_size: NA
j_call: TRBJ2-1
cdr3_length: 15
v_call: TRBV25-1
cdr3_aa: CASSESGEDYNEQFF
cdr3_nt: TGTGCCAGCAGTGAATCGGGGGAAGATTACAATGAGCAGTTCTTC

d_call: NA
clone_size: NA
j_call: TRBJ2-2
cdr3_length: 15
v_call: TRBV5-1
cdr3_aa: CASSFEEGMTGELFF
cdr3_nt: TGCGCCAGCAGCTTTGAAGAGGGCATGACCGGGGAGCTGTTTTTT

d_call: TRBD2
clone_size: NA
j_call: TRBJ2-7
cdr3_length: 14
v_call: TRBV10-1
cdr3_aa: CASSAGGLTYEQYF
cdr3_nt: TGCGCCAGCAGTGCTGGGGGACTAACCTACGAGCAGTACTTC

d_call: TRBD1
clone_size: NA
j_call: TRBJ2-5
cdr3_length: 16
v_call: TRBV4-1
cdr3_aa: CASSLRGGTGAETQYF
cdr3_nt: TGCGCCAGCAGCCTGCGTGGGGGGACAGGAGCAGAGACCCAGTACTTC

d_call: TRBD1
clone_size: NA
j_call: TRBJ2-7
cdr3_length: 15
v_call: TRBV5-4
cdr3_aa: CASSPHRGQTYEQYF
cdr3_nt: TGTGCCAGCAGCCCTCACAGGGGGCAAACCTACGAGCAGTACTTC

d_call: TRBD2
clone_size: once
j_call: TRBJ2-1
cdr3_length: 16
v_call: TRBV5-1
cdr3_aa: CASSFGAGGWDNEQFF
cdr3_nt: TGCGCCAGCAGCTTCGGTGCGGGAGGGTGGGACAATGAGCAGTTCTTC

d_call: NA
clone_size: NA
j_call: TRBJ1-1
cdr3_length: 14
v_call: TRBV5-1
cdr3_aa: CASSLVTGNTEAFF
cdr3_nt: TGCGCCAGCAGCTTGGTAACAGGGAACACTGAAGCTTTCTTT

d_call: NA
clone_size: NA
j_call: TRBJ2-2
cdr3_length: 14
v_call: TRBV25-1
cdr3_aa: CASSPGHYTGELFF
cdr3_nt: TGTGCCAGCAGCCCGGGACACTACACCGGGGAGCTGTTTTTT

d_call: TRBD2
clone_size: NA
j_call: TRBJ2-7
cdr3_length: 14
v_call: TRBV19
cdr3_aa: CASSMYSGYYEQYF
cdr3_nt: TGTGCCAGTAGTATGTATAGCGGGTACTACGAGCAGTACTTC

d_call: NA
clone_size: NA
j_call: TRBJ1-2
cdr3_length: 13
v_call: TRBV2
cdr3_aa: CASSVGSKEGYTF
cdr3_nt: TGTGCCAGCAGTGTTGGGAGTAAAGAGGGCTACACCTTC

d_call: NA
clone_size: NA
j_call: TRBJ1-2
cdr3_length: 13
v_call: TRBV29-1
cdr3_aa: CSVAKGGQLDYTF
cdr3_nt: TGCAGCGTTGCGAAGGGGGGGCAGTTGGACTACACCTTC

d_call: NA
clone_size: NA
j_call: TRBJ1-4
cdr3_length: 14
v_call: TRBV19
cdr3_aa: CASTYRDQNEKLFF
cdr3_nt: TGTGCCAGCACGTACCGGGATCAGAATGAAAAACTGTTTTTT

d_call: NA
clone_size: NA
j_call: TRBJ2-1
cdr3_length: 14
v_call: TRBV13
cdr3_aa: CASSSGVGAHEQFF
cdr3_nt: TGTGCCAGCAGCTCCGGAGTAGGGGCCCATGAGCAGTTCTTC

d_call: TRBD1
clone_size: NA
j_call: TRBJ1-5
cdr3_length: 15
v_call: TRBV19
cdr3_aa: CASSITWDRDQPQHF
cdr3_nt: TGTGCCAGTAGTATAACATGGGACAGGGATCAGCCCCAGCATTTT

d_call: NA
clone_size: NA
j_call: TRBJ1-3
cdr3_length: 18
v_call: TRBV5-1
cdr3_aa: CASSLEVRTDRGGNTIYF
cdr3_nt: TGCGCCAGCAGCTTGGAGGTCCGCACAGATAGAGGGGGAAACACCATATATTTT

d_call: NA
clone_size: NA
j_call: TRBJ2-1
cdr3_length: 14
v_call: TRBV28
cdr3_aa: CASSLSGGRLRQFF
cdr3_nt: TGTGCCAGCAGTTTAAGTGGCGGGCGGTTAAGGCAGTTCTTC

d_call: NA
clone_size: NA
j_call: TRBJ2-7
cdr3_length: 13
v_call: TRBV30
cdr3_aa: CAWSVRARYEQYF
cdr3_nt: TGTGCCTGGAGTGTACGAGCTCGCTACGAGCAGTACTTC

d_call: NA
clone_size: NA
j_call: TRBJ2-7
cdr3_length: 13
v_call: TRBV11-2
cdr3_aa: CASSLRTRNEQYF
cdr3_nt: TGTGCCAGCAGCTTACGGACACGCAACGAGCAGTACTTC

d_call: NA
clone_size: NA
j_call: TRBJ1-5
cdr3_length: 15
v_call: TRBV6-6
cdr3_aa: CASSPSGRSNQPQHF
cdr3_nt: TGTGCCAGCAGTCCGTCCGGTCGGAGCAATCAGCCCCAGCATTTT

d_call: TRBD2
clone_size: NA
j_call: TRBJ2-7
cdr3_length: 16
v_call: TRBV28
cdr3_aa: CASSPMWLAGGYEQYF
cdr3_nt: TGTGCCAGCAGCCCAATGTGGCTAGCGGGAGGTTACGAGCAGTACTTC

d_call: NA
clone_size: NA
j_call: TRBJ1-1
cdr3_length: 13
v_call: TRBV27
cdr3_aa: CASSLSMNTEAFF
cdr3_nt: TGTGCCAGCAGTTTAAGCATGAACACTGAAGCTTTCTTT

d_call: TRBD2
clone_size: NA
j_call: TRBJ2-3
cdr3_length: 15
v_call: TRBV9
cdr3_aa: CASSETSGTSDTQYF
cdr3_nt: TGTGCCAGCAGTGAGACTAGCGGAACCTCAGATACGCAGTATTTT

d_call: NA
clone_size: NA
j_call: TRBJ1-5
cdr3_length: 15
v_call: TRBV2
cdr3_aa: CASSVGANSNQPQHF
cdr3_nt: TGTGCCAGCAGTGTGGGGGCCAACAGCAATCAGCCCCAGCATTTT

d_call: TRBD2
clone_size: NA
j_call: TRBJ2-5
cdr3_length: 17
v_call: TRBV9
cdr3_aa: CASSPGTSGRRRETQYF
cdr3_nt: TGTGCCAGCAGCCCCGGGACTAGCGGGAGGAGGAGAGAGACCCAGTACTTC

d_call: NA
clone_size: once
j_call: TRBJ2-1
cdr3_length: 13
v_call: TRBV7-2
cdr3_aa: CASSVGTGIEQFF
cdr3_nt: TGTGCCAGCAGCGTAGGAACAGGGATTGAGCAGTTCTTC

d_call: TRBD1
clone_size: NA
j_call: TRBJ2-7
cdr3_length: 12
v_call: TRBV7-9
cdr3_aa: CASSRTGAEQYF
cdr3_nt: TGTGCCAGCAGCCGGACAGGGGCCGAGCAGTACTTC

d_call: NA
clone_size: once
j_call: TRBJ1-2
cdr3_length: 12
v_call: TRBV28
cdr3_aa: CASSLRGYGYTF
cdr3_nt: TGTGCCAGCAGTTTACGGGGCTATGGCTACACCTTC

d_call: TRBD1
clone_size: once
j_call: TRBJ2-7
cdr3_length: 14
v_call: TRBV10-2
cdr3_aa: CASSKRQGPYEQYF
cdr3_nt: TGCGCCAGCAGTAAAAGACAGGGCCCCTACGAGCAGTACTTC

d_call: NA
clone_size: NA
j_call: TRBJ2-7
cdr3_length: 14
v_call: TRBV18
cdr3_aa: CASSPVSHAYEQYF
cdr3_nt: TGTGCCAGCTCACCAGTATCACACGCCTACGAGCAGTACTTC

d_call: NA
clone_size: NA
j_call: TRBJ2-2
cdr3_length: 14
v_call: TRBV4-1
cdr3_aa: CASSQERGVGELFF
cdr3_nt: TGCGCCAGCAGCCAAGAAAGGGGTGTCGGGGAGCTGTTTTTT

d_call: TRBD1
clone_size: NA
j_call: TRBJ2-2
cdr3_length: 15
v_call: TRBV11-2
cdr3_aa: CASSSAGGWAGELFF
cdr3_nt: TGTGCCAGCAGCTCGGCAGGGGGCTGGGCCGGGGAGCTGTTTTTT

d_call: NA
clone_size: NA
j_call: TRBJ2-7
cdr3_length: 16
v_call: TRBV5-6
cdr3_aa: CASSAFRDSSSYEQYF
cdr3_nt: TGTGCCAGCAGCGCCTTTCGGGACTCCAGCTCCTACGAGCAGTACTTC

d_call: TRBD2
clone_size: medium-sized
j_call: TRBJ2-1
cdr3_length: 11
v_call: TRBV29-1
cdr3_aa: CSVDSGREQFF
cdr3_nt: TGCAGCGTCGATAGCGGGAGAGAGCAGTTCTTC

d_call: NA
clone_size: once
j_call: TRBJ1-2
cdr3_length: 13
v_call: TRBV25-1
cdr3_aa: CASSPIRESGYTF
cdr3_nt: TGTGCCAGCAGTCCCATCCGGGAATCTGGCTACACCTTC

d_call: NA
clone_size: NA
j_call: TRBJ1-5
cdr3_length: 13
v_call: TRBV10-3
cdr3_aa: CAIRDRSNQPQHF
cdr3_nt: TGTGCCATCAGGGACAGAAGCAATCAGCCCCAGCATTTT

d_call: TRBD2
clone_size: NA
j_call: TRBJ2-1
cdr3_length: 15
v_call: TRBV27
cdr3_aa: CASTFTGGPPHEQFF
cdr3_nt: TGTGCCAGCACTTTCACGGGAGGGCCTCCACATGAGCAGTTCTTC

d_call: TRBD2
clone_size: NA
j_call: TRBJ2-7
cdr3_length: 15
v_call: TRBV11-2
cdr3_aa: CASSLEAGTNYEQYF
cdr3_nt: TGTGCCAGCAGCTTAGAGGCAGGGACTAACTACGAGCAGTACTTC

d_call: TRBD1
clone_size: NA
j_call: TRBJ2-7
cdr3_length: 13
v_call: TRBV10-1
cdr3_aa: CASSRTGEYEQYF
cdr3_nt: TGCGCCAGCAGCCGGACAGGGGAGTACGAGCAGTACTTC

d_call: NA
clone_size: NA
j_call: TRBJ2-7
cdr3_length: 12
v_call: TRBV30
cdr3_aa: CAWSGGPYEQYF
cdr3_nt: TGTGCCTGGAGCGGGGGGCCCTACGAGCAGTACTTC

d_call: NA
clone_size: few
j_call: TRBJ2-1
cdr3_length: 12
v_call: TRBV9
cdr3_aa: CASSVGLSEQFF
cdr3_nt: TGTGCCAGCAGCGTAGGACTATCAGAGCAGTTCTTC

d_call: TRBD2
clone_size: NA
j_call: TRBJ2-7
cdr3_length: 15
v_call: TRBV10-3
cdr3_aa: CAISGTSGENYEQYF
cdr3_nt: TGTGCCATCAGTGGCACGAGCGGGGAGAACTACGAGCAGTACTTC

d_call: TRBD1
clone_size: NA
j_call: TRBJ2-7
cdr3_length: 16
v_call: TRBV27
cdr3_aa: CASSPLAGTGYVEQYF
cdr3_nt: TGTGCCAGCAGTCCCCTGGCCGGGACAGGGTATGTCGAGCAGTACTTC

d_call: TRBD2
clone_size: NA
j_call: TRBJ2-1
cdr3_length: 14
v_call: TRBV6-5
cdr3_aa: CASRGLAGGNEQFF
cdr3_nt: TGTGCCAGCAGAGGACTAGCGGGAGGGAATGAGCAGTTCTTC

d_call: TRBD1
clone_size: NA
j_call: TRBJ2-5
cdr3_length: 13
v_call: TRBV2
cdr3_aa: CASSTDRAETQYF
cdr3_nt: TGTGCCAGCAGTACTGACAGGGCTGAGACCCAGTACTTC

d_call: TRBD1
clone_size: NA
j_call: TRBJ2-2
cdr3_length: 16
v_call: TRBV7-2
cdr3_aa: CASSSYGTGNTGELFF
cdr3_nt: TGTGCCAGCAGTTCCTATGGGACAGGCAACACCGGGGAGCTGTTTTTT

d_call: NA
clone_size: NA
j_call: TRBJ1-1
cdr3_length: 14
v_call: TRBV5-1
cdr3_aa: CASSLAEGWTEAFF
cdr3_nt: TGCGCCAGCAGCTTGGCCGAGGGTTGGACTGAAGCTTTCTTT

d_call: TRBD2
clone_size: NA
j_call: TRBJ2-5
cdr3_length: 16
v_call: TRBV5-1
cdr3_aa: CASSPPTSGRIETQYF
cdr3_nt: TGCGCCAGCAGCCCCCCAACTAGCGGGAGGATCGAGACCCAGTACTTC

d_call: TRBD1
clone_size: NA
j_call: TRBJ2-7
cdr3_length: 14
v_call: TRBV7-6
cdr3_aa: CASSSQTGNYEQYF
cdr3_nt: TGTGCCAGCAGCTCCCAGACAGGGAACTACGAGCAGTACTTC

d_call: TRBD1
clone_size: NA
j_call: TRBJ1-1
cdr3_length: 15
v_call: TRBV19
cdr3_aa: CASSMTGTGRTEAFF
cdr3_nt: TGTGCCAGTAGTATGACCGGGACAGGGCGGACTGAAGCTTTCTTT

d_call: TRBD1
clone_size: NA
j_call: TRBJ2-1
cdr3_length: 19
v_call: TRBV27
cdr3_aa: CASSLWGVDRGGNYNEQFF
cdr3_nt: TGTGCCAGCAGTTTATGGGGGGTCGACAGGGGCGGGAACTACAATGAGCAGTTCTTC

d_call: TRBD2
clone_size: NA
j_call: TRBJ2-7
cdr3_length: 13
v_call: TRBV2
cdr3_aa: CASSGTSGYEQYF
cdr3_nt: TGTGCCAGCAGTGGAACTAGCGGTTACGAGCAGTACTTC

d_call: TRBD1
clone_size: NA
j_call: TRBJ1-2
cdr3_length: 15
v_call: TRBV13
cdr3_aa: CASTLYRGSNYGYTF
cdr3_nt: TGTGCCAGCACCCTGTACAGGGGATCCAACTATGGCTACACCTTC

d_call: TRBD1
clone_size: NA
j_call: TRBJ1-1
cdr3_length: 14
v_call: TRBV7-9
cdr3_aa: CASSEGQGAWEAFF
cdr3_nt: TGTGCCAGCAGCGAGGGACAGGGGGCATGGGAAGCTTTCTTT